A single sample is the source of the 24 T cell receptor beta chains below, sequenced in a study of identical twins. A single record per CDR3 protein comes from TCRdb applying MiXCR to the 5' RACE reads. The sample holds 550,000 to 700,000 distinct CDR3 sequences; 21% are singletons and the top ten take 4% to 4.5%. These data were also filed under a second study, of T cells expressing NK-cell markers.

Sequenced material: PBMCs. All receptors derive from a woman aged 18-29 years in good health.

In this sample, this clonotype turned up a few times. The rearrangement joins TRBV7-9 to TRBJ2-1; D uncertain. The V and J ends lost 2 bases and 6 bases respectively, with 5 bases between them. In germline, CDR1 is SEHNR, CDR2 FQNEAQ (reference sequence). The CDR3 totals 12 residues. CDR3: CASSLISNEQFF. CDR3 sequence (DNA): TGTGCCAGCAGCTTAATATCCAATGAGCAGTTCTTC.

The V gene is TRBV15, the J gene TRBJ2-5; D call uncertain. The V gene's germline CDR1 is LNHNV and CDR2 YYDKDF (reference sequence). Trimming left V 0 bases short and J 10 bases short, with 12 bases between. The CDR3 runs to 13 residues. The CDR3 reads CATSRDQARVQYF. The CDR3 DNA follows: TGTGCCACCAGCAGAGATCAAGCCCGGGTCCAGTACTTC.

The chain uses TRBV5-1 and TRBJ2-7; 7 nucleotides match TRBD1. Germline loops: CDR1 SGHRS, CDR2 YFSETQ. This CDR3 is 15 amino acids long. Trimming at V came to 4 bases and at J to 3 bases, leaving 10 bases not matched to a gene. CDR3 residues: CASSGGMGQIYEQYF. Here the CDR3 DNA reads TGCGCCAGCAGCGGGGGTATGGGACAGATCTACGAGCAGTACTTC.

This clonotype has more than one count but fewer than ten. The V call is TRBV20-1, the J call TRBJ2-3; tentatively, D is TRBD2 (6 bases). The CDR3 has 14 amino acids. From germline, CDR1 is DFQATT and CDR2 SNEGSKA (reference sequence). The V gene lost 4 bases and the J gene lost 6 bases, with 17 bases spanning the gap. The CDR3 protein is CSATPGAYGDTQYF. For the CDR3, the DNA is TGCAGTGCTACCCCGGGAGCATATGGGGATACGCAGTATTTT.

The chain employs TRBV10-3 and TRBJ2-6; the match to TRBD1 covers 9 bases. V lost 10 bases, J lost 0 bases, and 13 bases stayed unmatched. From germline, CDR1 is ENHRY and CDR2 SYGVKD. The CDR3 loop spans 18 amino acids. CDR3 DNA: TGTGCCACACAACGGACAGGGGCTGAGAGCTCTGGGGCCAACGTCCTGACTTTC. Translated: CATQRTGAESSGANVLTF.

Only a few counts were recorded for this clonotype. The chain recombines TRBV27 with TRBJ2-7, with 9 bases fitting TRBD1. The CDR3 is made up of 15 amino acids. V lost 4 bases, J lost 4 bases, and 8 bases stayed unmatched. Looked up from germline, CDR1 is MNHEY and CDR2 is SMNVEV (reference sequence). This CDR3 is CASSYGGQGGYEQYF. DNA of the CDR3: TGTGCCAGCAGTTACGGGGGACAGGGCGGGTACGAGCAGTACTTC.

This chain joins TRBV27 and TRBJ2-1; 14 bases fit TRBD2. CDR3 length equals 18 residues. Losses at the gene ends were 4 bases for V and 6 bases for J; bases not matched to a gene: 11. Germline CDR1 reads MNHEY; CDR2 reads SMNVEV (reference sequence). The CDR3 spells CASSYVVRTSGRPNEQFF. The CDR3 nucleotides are TGTGCCAGCAGTTATGTCGTCCGGACTAGCGGGAGGCCCAATGAGCAGTTCTTC.

The CDR3 sequence is CASSEGGVYGYTF. The CDR3 nucleotides are TGTGCCAGCAGTGAAGGAGGGGTCTATGGCTACACCTTC. The chain is built from TRBV2 and TRBJ1-2, with TRBD1 as a possible D gene (5 bases). V was shortened by 1 base and J by 4 bases, with 7 bases between the two germline ends. The CDR3 consists of 13 residues. Germline values: CDR1 SNHLY, CDR2 FYNNEI.

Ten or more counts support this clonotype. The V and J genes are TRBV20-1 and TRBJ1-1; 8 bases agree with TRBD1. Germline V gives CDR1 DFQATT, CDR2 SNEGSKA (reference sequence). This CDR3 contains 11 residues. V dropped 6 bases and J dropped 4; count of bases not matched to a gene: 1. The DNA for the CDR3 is TGCAGTGCAACAGGGGGCACTGAAGCTTTCTTT. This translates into CSATGGTEAFF.

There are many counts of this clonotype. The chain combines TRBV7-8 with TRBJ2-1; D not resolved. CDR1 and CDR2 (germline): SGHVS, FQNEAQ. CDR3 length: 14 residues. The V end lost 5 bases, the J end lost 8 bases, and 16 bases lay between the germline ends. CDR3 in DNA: TGTGCCAGCAGCCGAAGACACCAGTTCGATGAGCAGTTCTTC. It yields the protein CASSRRHQFDEQFF. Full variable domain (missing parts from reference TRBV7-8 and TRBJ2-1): GAGVSQSPRYKVAKRGQDVALRCDPISGHVSLFWYQQALGQGPEFLTYFQNEAQLDKSGLPSDRFFAERPEGSVSTLKIQRTQQEDSAVYLCASSRRHQFDEQFFGPGTRLTVL.

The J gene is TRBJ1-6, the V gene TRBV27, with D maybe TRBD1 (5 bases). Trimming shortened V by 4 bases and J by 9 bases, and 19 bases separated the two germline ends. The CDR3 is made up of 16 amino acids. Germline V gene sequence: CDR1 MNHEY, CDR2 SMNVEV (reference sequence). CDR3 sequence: CASSSGTLTGGSPLHF. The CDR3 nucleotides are TGTGCCAGCAGTTCCGGGACTCTAACCGGAGGTTCACCCCTCCACTTT.

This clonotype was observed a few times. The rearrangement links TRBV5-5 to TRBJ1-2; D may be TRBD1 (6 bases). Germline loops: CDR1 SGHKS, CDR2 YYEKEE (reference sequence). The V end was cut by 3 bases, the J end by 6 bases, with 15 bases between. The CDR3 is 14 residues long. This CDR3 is CASSSNRANHGYTF. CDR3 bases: TGTGCCAGCAGCTCCAACAGGGCAAATCATGGCTACACCTTC. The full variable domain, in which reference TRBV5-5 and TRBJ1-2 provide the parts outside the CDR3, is DAGVTQSPTHLIKTRGQQVTLRCSPISGHKSVSWYQQVLGQGPQFIFQYYEKEERGRGNFPDRFSARQFPNYSSELNVNALLLGDSALYLCASSSNRANHGYTFGSGTRLTVV.

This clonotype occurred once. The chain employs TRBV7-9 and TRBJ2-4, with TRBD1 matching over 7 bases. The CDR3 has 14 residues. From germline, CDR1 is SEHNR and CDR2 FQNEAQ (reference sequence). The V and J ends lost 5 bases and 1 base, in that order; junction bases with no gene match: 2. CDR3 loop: CASSVTGAKNIQYF. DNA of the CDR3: TGTGCCAGCAGCGTGACAGGGGCCAAAAACATTCAGTACTTC.

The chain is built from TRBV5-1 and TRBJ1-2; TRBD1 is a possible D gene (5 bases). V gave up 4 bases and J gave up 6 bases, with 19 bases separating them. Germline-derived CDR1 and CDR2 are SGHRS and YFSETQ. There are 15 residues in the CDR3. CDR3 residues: CASSLLYGGEDGYTF. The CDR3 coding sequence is TGCGCCAGCAGCCTCCTTTATGGGGGGGAAGATGGCTACACCTTC.

The CDR3 DNA is TGCAGTGGCCTAGCTAGCACAGATACGCAGTATTTT. Its protein is CSGLASTDTQYF. The J gene is TRBJ2-3, the V gene TRBV20-1; D perhaps matches TRBD2 (5 bases). Germline lookup yields CDR1 DFQATT and CDR2 SNEGSKA (reference sequence). The V end was cut by 7 bases, the J end by 0 bases, with 8 bases between. The CDR3 length is 12 residues.

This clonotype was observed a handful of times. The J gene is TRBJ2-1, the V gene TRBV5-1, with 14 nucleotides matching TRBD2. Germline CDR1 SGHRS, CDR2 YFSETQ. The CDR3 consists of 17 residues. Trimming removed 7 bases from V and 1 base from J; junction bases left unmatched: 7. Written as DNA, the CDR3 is TGCGCCAGCTCCACAGGGACTAGCGGGGGTTCCTACAATGAGCAGTTCTTC. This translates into CASSTGTSGGSYNEQFF. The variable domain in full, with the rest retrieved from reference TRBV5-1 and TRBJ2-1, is KAGVTQTPRYLIKTRGQQVTLSCSPISGHRSVSWYQQTPGQGLQFLFEYFSETQRNKGNFPGRFSGRQFSNSRSEMNVSTLELGDSALYLCASSTGTSGGSYNEQFFGPGTRLTVL.

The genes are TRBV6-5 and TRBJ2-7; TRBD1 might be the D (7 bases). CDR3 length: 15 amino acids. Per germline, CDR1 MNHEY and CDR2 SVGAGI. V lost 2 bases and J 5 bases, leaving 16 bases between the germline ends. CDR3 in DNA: TGTGCCAGCAGTTACGGAGGGGGCGGACTGAACGAGCAGTACTTC. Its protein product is CASSYGGGGLNEQYF.

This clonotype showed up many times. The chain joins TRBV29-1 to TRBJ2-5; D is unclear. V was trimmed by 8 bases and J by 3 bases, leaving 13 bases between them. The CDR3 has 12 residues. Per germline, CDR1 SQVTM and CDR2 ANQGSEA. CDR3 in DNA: TGCAGCACCAACAGAGCCGAAGAGACCCAGTACTTC. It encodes CSTNRAEETQYF.

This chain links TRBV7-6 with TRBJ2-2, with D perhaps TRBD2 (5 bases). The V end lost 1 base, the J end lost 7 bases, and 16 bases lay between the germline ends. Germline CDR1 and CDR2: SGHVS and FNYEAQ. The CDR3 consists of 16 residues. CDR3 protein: CASSLVSGRASGELFF. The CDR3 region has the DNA TGTGCCAGCAGCTTAGTTAGTGGGAGAGCGAGCGGGGAGCTGTTTTTT.

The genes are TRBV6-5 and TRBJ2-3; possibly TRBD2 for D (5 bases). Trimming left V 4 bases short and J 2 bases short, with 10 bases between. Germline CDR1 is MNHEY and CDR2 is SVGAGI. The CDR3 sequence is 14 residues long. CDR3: CASSSEGNTDTQYF. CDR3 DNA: TGTGCCAGCAGTTCAGAGGGAAACACAGATACGCAGTATTTT.

CDR3 in amino acids: CASSHYIEAFPQYF. The CDR3 nucleotides are TGCGCCAGCAGCCATTACATCGAAGCCTTCCCCCAGTACTTC. The chain carries TRBV4-3 and TRBJ2-4; D not resolved. Germline V gene lookup returns CDR1 LGHNA and CDR2 YSLEER. This CDR3 region has 14 residues. The ends were cut back, 3 bases at V and 13 bases at J, with 19 bases in the middle.

The CDR3 nucleotides read TGTGCCAGCAGCTACCCCCTCGGGGATACAGATACGCAGTATTTT. Protein sequence: CASSYPLGDTDTQYF. This chain uses TRBV7-9 with TRBJ2-3; possibly TRBD2 for D (5 bases). Trimming took 4 bases from V and 3 from J, leaving 14 bases between them. CDR3 length: 15 amino acids. Germline V lookup: CDR1 SEHNR, CDR2 FQNEAQ (reference sequence).

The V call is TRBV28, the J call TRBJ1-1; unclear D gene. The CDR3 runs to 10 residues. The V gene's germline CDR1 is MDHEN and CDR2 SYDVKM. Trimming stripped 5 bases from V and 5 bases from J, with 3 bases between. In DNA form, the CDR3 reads TGTGCCAGCAGTCAAACTGAAGCTTTCTTT. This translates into CASSQTEAFF. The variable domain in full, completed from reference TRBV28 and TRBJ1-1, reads DVKVTQSSRYLVKRTGEKVFLECVQDMDHENMFWYRQDPGLGLRLIYFSYDVKMKEKGDIPEGYSVSREKKERFSLILESASTNQTSMYLCASSQTEAFFGQGTRLTVV.

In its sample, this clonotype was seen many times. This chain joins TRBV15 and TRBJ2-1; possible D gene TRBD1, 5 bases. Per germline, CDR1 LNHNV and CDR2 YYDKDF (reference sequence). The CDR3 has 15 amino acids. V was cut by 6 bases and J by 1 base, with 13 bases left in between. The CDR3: CATRSARVSYNEQFF. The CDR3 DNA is TGTGCCACCAGATCCGCCAGGGTATCCTACAATGAGCAGTTCTTC. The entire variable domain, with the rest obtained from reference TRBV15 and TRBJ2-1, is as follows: DAMVIQNPRYQVTQFGKPVTLSCSQTLNHNVMYWYQQKSSQAPKLLFHYYDKDFNNEADTPDNFQSRRPNTSFCFLDIRSPGLGDTAMYLCATRSARVSYNEQFFGPGTRLTVL.